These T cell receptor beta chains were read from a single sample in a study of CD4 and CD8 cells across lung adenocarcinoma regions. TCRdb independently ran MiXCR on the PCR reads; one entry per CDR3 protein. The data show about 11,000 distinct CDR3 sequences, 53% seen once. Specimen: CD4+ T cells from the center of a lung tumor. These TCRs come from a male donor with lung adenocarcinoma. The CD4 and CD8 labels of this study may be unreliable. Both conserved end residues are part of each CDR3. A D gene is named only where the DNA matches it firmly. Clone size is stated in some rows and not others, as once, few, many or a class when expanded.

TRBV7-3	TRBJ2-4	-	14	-	CASHSQGCKNIQYF	TGTGCCAGCCATTCTCAGGGGTGCAAAAACATTCAGTACTTC
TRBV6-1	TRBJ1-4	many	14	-	CASSPEGEVEKLFF	TGTGCCAGCAGCCCCGAAGGGGAAGTTGAAAAACTGTTTTTT
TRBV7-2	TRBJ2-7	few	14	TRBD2	CASSSQAGYYEQYF	TGTGCCAGCAGCTCCCAAGCGGGGTATTACGAGCAGTACTTC
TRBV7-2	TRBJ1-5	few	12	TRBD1	CASRDRGGPQHF	TGTGCCAGCAGGGACAGGGGGGGGCCCCAGCATTTT
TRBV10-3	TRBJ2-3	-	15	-	CAVGVGSRDKDTQYF	TGTGCCGTGGGTGTCGGGAGTCGCGACAAAGATACCCAGTATTTT
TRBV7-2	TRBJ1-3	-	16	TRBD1	CASSLHGTASGNTIYF	TGTGCCAGCAGCTTACACGGGACAGCCTCTGGAAACACCATATATTTT
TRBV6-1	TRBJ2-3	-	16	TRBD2	CASREAGVRGTDTQYF	TGTGCCAGCCGCGAAGCGGGGGTGAGGGGCACAGATACTCAGTATTTC
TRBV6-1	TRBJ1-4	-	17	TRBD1	CASSTPWGQRVNEKLFF	TGTGCCAGCAGTACCCCCTGGGGACAGCGAGTCAATGAAAAACTGTTTTTT
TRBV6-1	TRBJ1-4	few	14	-	CASSRAATNEKLFF	TGTGCCAGCAGCCGAGCGGCAACTAATGAAAAACTGTTTTTT
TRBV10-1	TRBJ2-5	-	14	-	CAGYGGRAQKTQYF	TGCGCGGGGTACGGGGGCCGTGCCCAAAAGACCCAGTACTTC
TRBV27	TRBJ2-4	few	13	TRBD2	CASSLSGKNIQYF	TGTGCCAGCAGCCTTAGCGGGAAAAACATTCAGTACTTC
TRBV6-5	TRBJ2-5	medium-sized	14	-	CASSPRSNGETQYF	TGTGCCAGCAGCCCTCGGAGCAATGGAGAGACCCAGTACTTC
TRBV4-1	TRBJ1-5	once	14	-	CASSQDGAREKQHF	TGCGCCAGCAGCCAAGATGGGGCGCGTGAAAAACAGCATTTT
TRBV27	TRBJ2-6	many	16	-	CASMPYLGSGANVLTF	TGTGCCAGCATGCCCTACCTTGGCTCTGGGGCCAACGTCCTGACTTTC
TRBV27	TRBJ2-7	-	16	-	CASSLVGVALSYEQYF	TGTGCCAGCAGTTTAGTGGGCGTCGCTCTATCCTACGAGCAGTACTTC
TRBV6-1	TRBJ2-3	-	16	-	CASSEVGVGGKNTQYF	TGTGCCAGCAGTGAGGTGGGGGTGGGGGGCAAAAATACGCAGTATTTT
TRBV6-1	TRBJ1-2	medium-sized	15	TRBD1	CASSETGEAYYGYTF	TGTGCCAGCAGTGAAACAGGGGAAGCCTACTATGGCTACACCTTC
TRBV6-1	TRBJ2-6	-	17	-	CASSSPSQDSGANVQNF	TGTGCCAGCAGCAGTCCCTCACAGGACTCTGGGGCCAACGTCCAGAACTTC
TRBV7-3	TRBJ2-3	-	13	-	CASSLDLTDTQYF	TGTGCCAGCAGCTTAGACCTCACAGATACGCAGTATTTT
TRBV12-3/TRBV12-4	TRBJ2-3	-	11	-	CASIRSNTQYF	TGTGCCAGCATCCGTTCAAATACGCAGTACTTT
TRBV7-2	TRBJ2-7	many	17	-	CASSPRGFSSTVYEQYF	TGTGCCAGCAGCCCCCGGGGCTTCTCCTCGACTGTCTACGAGCAGTACTTC
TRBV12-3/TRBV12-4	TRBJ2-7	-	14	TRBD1	CASTNRGPYYEQYF	TGTGCCAGCACCAACAGGGGTCCGTACTACGAGCAGTACTTC
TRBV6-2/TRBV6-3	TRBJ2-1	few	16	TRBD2	CASSYRRAGGPNEQFF	TGTGCCAGCAGTTACAGGAGAGCGGGGGGGCCCAATGAGCAGTTCTTC
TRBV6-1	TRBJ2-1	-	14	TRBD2	CASEGTSGKFEQFF	TGTGCCAGCGAGGGGACTAGCGGGAAGTTTGAGCAGTTCTTC
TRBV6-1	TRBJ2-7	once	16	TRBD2	CASSGGLAGLYNEQYF	TGTGCCAGCAGTGGGGGACTAGCGGGTTTGTACAATGAGCAGTACTTC
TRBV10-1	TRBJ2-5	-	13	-	CASSLGGRETQYF	TGCGCCAGCAGCTTAGGGGGGCGGGAGACCCAGTACTTC
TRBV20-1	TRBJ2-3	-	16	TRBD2	CSASLTSGGPGDTQYF	TGCAGTGCTAGCCTTACTAGCGGGGGCCCAGGAGATACGCAGTATTTT
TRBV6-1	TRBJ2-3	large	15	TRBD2	CASSLEASGGDTQYF	TGTGCCAGCAGCTTGGAGGCTAGCGGGGGGGATACGCAGTATTTT
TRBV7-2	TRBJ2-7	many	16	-	CASSLVPRAEPYEQYF	TGTGCCAGCAGCTTAGTACCAAGGGCAGAACCCTACGAGCAGTACTTC
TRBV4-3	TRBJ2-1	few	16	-	CASSQAPPGDHNEQFF	TGCGCCAGCAGCCAAGCCCCCCCCGGAGATCACAATGAGCAGTTCTTC
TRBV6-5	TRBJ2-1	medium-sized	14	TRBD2	CASGRVAGVLEQFF	TGTGCCAGCGGGAGAGTAGCGGGGGTCCTTGAGCAGTTCTTC
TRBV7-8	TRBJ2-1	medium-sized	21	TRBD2	CASSATTGTSAYTFSYNEQFF	TGTGCCAGCAGCGCCACGACAGGGACTAGCGCTTATACCTTCTCCTACAATGAGCAGTTCTTC
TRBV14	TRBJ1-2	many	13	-	CASSQELDYGYTF	TGTGCCAGCAGCCAAGAACTGGACTATGGCTACACCTTC
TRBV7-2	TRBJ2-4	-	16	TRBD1	CASSRGHRGNGDIQYF	TGTGCCAGCAGCCGAGGGCACAGGGGAAATGGAGACATTCAGTACTTC
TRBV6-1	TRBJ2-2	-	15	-	CASTEGRQTTGELFF	TGTGCCAGCACCGAGGGCCGACAGACCACCGGGGAGCTGTTTTTT
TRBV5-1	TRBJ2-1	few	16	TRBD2	CASSLERLAEYNEQFF	TGCGCCAGCAGCTTGGAGAGACTAGCGGAGTACAATGAGCAGTTCTTC
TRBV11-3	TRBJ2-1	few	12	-	CASSLVPDEQFF	TGTGCCAGCAGCTTAGTCCCGGACGAGCAGTTCTTC
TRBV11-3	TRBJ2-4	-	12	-	CASSYPGIIQYF	TGTGCCAGCAGCTACCCAGGCATCATTCAGTACTTC
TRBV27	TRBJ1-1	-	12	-	CASSRAPTEAFF	TGTGCCAGCAGCAGAGCCCCCACTGAAGCTTTCTTT
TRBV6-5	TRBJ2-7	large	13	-	CASSIQGGYEQYF	TGTGCCAGCAGTATTCAGGGGGGGTACGAGCAGTACTTC
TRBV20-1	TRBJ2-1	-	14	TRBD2	CSASFAGELNEQFF	TGCAGTGCTAGTTTCGCGGGAGAGCTCAATGAGCAGTTCTTC
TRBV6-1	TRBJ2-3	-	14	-	CAGSGGPGKDTQYF	TGTGCGGGCAGTGGGGGGCCTGGCAAAGATACGCAGTACTTT
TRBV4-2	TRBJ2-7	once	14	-	CASSQGAGPTILIF	TGTGCCAGCAGCCAAGGGGCAGGACCTACTATTCTTATCTTC
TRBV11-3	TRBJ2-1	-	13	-	CASSPGHYNEQFF	TGTGCCAGCAGCCCTGGACATTACAATGAGCAGTTCTTC
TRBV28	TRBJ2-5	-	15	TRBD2	CASSLTSGRAMEQYF	TGTGCCAGCAGCCTCACTAGCGGGAGGGCGATGGAGCAGTACTTC
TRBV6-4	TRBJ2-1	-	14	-	CASSDDGTYNEQFF	TGTGCCAGCAGTGACGACGGGACCTACAATGAGCAGTTCTTC
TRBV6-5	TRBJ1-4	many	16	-	CASSYSYSRADEKLFF	TGTGCCAGCAGTTACTCGTATTCCAGGGCTGACGAAAAACTGTTTTTT
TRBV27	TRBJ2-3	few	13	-	CASSLTEPDTQYF	TGTGCCAGCAGTTTAACAGAGCCAGATACGCAGTATTTT
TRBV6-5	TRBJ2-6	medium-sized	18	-	CASSIGAIAHSGANVLTF	TGTGCCAGCAGTATCGGGGCTATCGCACACTCTGGGGCCAACGTCCTGACTTTC
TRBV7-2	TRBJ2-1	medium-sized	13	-	CASSAGHNNEQFF	TGTGCCAGCAGCGCGGGACACAACAATGAGCAGTTCTTC
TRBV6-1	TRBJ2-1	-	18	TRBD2	CASRNLAGVISSYNEQFF	TGTGCCAGCAGGAATCTAGCGGGAGTAATTTCCTCCTACAATGAGCAGTTCTTC